This TCR beta chain was captured by sequencing in a study of OX40 agonist ivuxolimab in advanced cancers. Some background on the complete study: Ivuxolimab was an agonistic, fully human IgG2 monoclonal antibody directed against OX40 (CD134), a costimulatory receptor. Intravenous ivuxolimab was administered to patients every 2 weeks at six dose levels: 0.01, 0.1, 0.3, 1.5, 3 and 10 mg/kg. Among the 52 dose-escalation patients, around 19 had hepatocellular carcinoma, about 15 melanoma, 9 renal cell carcinoma and 9 head and neck cancer. A male proportion of 82.7% and a mean age of about 60 years, ranging from about 23 to 90, were recorded for the dose-escalation cohort. Prior anti-PD-1, anti-PD-L1 or anti-CTLA-4 therapy was permitted, and checkpoint inhibitors had been received by roughly 40% of dose-escalation patients. Three dose-escalation patients achieved partial responses, one with hepatocellular carcinoma and two with cutaneous melanoma. The point of sequencing TCRbeta in the periphery was to test whether ivuxolimab changed TCR sequence diversity and drove clonal T-cell expansion. The monotherapy dose-escalation portion (N ≈ 57 patients) of the phase I ivuxolimab trial is reported in the paper.

The research as a whole found: Antigen specificity was not determined for the clonally expanded peripheral T cells. At doses from 0.1 to 3.0 mg/kg, clonal expansion was seen in both CD4+ and CD8+ blood T cells between baseline and week 6. After ivuxolimab, CD8+ T cells had more expanded clones than CD4+ T cells on average. Low levels of normalized T-cell clonal expansion were also seen in some patients who did not respond. In the 0.1-3.0 mg/kg groups, partial responders were among the patients with the lowest normalized peripheral clonal expansion, particularly in CD8+ T cells.

The trial excluded patients who had a history of autoimmune disease or were on systemic immunosuppression. Peripheral blood for TCR sequencing was collected from all dose cohorts at baseline, on cycle 4 day 1, and on cycle 7 day 1. Samples came from an open-label, multicenter, first-in-human phase I dose-escalation trial of ivuxolimab. Adults with locally advanced or metastatic melanoma, renal cell carcinoma, hepatocellular carcinoma or head and neck squamous cell carcinoma were enrolled in the trial. Before TCR sequencing, CD4+ T cells and CD8+ T cells from peripheral blood were sorted into separate populations. This clone was observed a single time. Which antigen it targets is not known. No quality values exist for individual bases; no much larger clone is one base distant. To sequence the TCRbeta CDR3 region, genomic DNA was isolated from the sorted cells. The immunoSEQ Assay was used to sequence the TCRbeta CDR3 regions. The clones in this table, taken by TCRdb from immuneACCESS, are in-frame only. Not every clone is retained; where verified, under half of the shortfall comes from an unresolved V gene, and the cause of the rest is unknown. The sample table contains 70,000 or so clones; only one count was recorded for 80% to 95% of them. The top ten hold roughly 0.54% of the sample.

The CDR3 spans 12 residues, from the cysteine through the phenylalanine. Left in the record is the CDR3 DNA by itself, 36 bases read in frame from the first base. Relative to germline, V is 0 bases shorter and J is 8 bases shorter, with 8 bases between their ends. CDR1 and CDR2 were assigned from the germline V gene (reference sequence) as MNHNY and SVGAGI. The material was CD4+ or CD8+ T cells sorted from blood, obtained in a trial of the OX40 agonist ivuxolimab. The receptor comes from an adult with an advanced solid tumor such as melanoma, head and neck, liver or kidney cancer. The chain uses TRBV6-6 and TRBJ2-7; the D segment could be TRBD2, given 5 matching bases. In nucleotide form, the sequence is TGTGCCAGCAGTTACTCGGGAGATAAGCAGTACTTC. The encoded protein is CASSYSGDKQYF.